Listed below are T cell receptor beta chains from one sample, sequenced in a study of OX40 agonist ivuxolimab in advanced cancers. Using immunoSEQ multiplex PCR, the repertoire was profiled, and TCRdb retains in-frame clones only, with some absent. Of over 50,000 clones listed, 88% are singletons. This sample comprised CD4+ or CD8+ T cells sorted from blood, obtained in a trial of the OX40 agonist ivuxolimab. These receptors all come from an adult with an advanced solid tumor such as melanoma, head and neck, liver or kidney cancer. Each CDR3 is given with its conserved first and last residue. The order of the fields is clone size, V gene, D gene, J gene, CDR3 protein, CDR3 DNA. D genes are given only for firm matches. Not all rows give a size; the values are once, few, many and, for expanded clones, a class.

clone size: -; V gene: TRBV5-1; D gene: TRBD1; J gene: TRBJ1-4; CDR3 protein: CASSLDRGSTNEKLFF; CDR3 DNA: TGCGCCAGCAGCCTCGACAGGGGGAGCACTAATGAAAAACTGTTTTTT
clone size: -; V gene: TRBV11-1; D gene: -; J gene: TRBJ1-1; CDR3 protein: CASSGTRVGNTEAFF; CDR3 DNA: TGTGCCAGCAGCGGGACCAGGGTCGGGAACACTGAAGCTTTCTTT
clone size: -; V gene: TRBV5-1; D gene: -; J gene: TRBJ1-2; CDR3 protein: CASSRYSGPEDGYTF; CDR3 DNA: TGCGCCAGCAGCCGATACAGTGGGCCCGAGGATGGCTACACCTTC
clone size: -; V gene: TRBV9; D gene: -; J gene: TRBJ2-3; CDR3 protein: CASSARRSGYTDTQYF; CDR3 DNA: TGTGCCAGCAGCGCCCGTCGTTCGGGATACACAGATACGCAGTATTTT
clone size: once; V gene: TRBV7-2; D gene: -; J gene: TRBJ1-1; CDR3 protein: CASSLAWTNTEAFF; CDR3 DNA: TGTGCCAGCAGCTTAGCCTGGACTAACACTGAAGCTTTCTTT
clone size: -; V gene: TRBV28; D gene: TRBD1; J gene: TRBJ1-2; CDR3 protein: CASRERGHGYTF; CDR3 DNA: TGTGCCAGCAGAGAAAGGGGGCATGGCTACACCTTC
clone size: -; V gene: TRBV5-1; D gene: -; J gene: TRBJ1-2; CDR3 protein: CASSPGRAGYGYTF; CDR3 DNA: TGTGCCAGCAGCCCTGGAAGGGCAGGCTATGGCTACACCTTC
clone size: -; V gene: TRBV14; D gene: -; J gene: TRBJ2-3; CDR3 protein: CASSQDGGAGTDTQYF; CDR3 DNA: TGTGCCAGCAGCCAAGATGGGGGAGCTGGCACAGATACGCAGTATTTT
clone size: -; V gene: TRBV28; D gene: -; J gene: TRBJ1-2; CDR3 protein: CASRENTVYGYTF; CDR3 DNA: TGTGCCAGCAGAGAAAATACAGTTTATGGCTACACCTTC
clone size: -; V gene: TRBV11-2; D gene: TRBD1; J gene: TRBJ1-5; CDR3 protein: CASSLRSDRIAQPQHF; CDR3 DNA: TGTGCCAGCAGCCTAAGGTCGGACAGGATAGCTCAGCCCCAGCATTTT
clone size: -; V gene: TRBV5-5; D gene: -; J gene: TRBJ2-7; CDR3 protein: CASSLRQELYEQYF; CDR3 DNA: TGTGCCAGCAGCTTAAGGCAGGAGCTCTACGAGCAGTACTTC
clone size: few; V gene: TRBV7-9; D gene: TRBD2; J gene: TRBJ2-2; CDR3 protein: CASSFLAADTGELFF; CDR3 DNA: TGTGCCAGCAGCTTTCTAGCGGCCGACACCGGGGAGCTGTTTTTT
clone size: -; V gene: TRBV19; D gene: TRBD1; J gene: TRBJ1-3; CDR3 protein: CASSALQGTGNTIYF; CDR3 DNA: TGTGCCAGTAGCGCCTTACAGGGGACTGGAAACACCATATATTTT
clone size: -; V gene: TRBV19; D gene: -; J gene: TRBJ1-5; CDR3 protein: CAGSPRDRGRGNQPQHF; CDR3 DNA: TGTGCCGGTAGTCCCAGGGACCGGGGTCGGGGCAATCAGCCCCAGCATTTT
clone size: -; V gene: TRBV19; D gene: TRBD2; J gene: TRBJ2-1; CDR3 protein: CASSMVASGRSREQFF; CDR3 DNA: TGTGCCAGTAGTATGGTGGCTAGCGGGAGGAGCCGTGAGCAGTTCTTC
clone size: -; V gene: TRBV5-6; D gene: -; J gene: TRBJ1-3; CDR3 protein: CASSFGAVKRNTIYF; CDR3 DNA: TGTGCCAGCAGCTTTGGTGCAGTGAAACGAAACACCATATATTTT
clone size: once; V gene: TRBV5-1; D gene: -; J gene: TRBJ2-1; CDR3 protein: CASSLAEVYNEQFF; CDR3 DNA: TGCGCCAGCAGCTTAGCGGAAGTCTACAATGAGCAGTTCTTC
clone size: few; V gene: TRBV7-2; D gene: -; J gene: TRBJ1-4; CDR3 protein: CASSLAWGIRLFF; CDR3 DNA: TGTGCCAGCAGCTTAGCGTGGGGGATACGACTGTTTTTT
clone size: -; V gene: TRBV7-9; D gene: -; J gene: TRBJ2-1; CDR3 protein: CASSLVVENEQFF; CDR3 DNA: TGTGCCAGCAGCTTAGTCGTGGAGAATGAGCAGTTCTTC
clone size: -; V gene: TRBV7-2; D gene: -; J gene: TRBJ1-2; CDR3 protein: CASSLFLALYGYTF; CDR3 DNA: TGTGCCAGCAGCTTATTTCTGGCTCTATATGGCTACACCTTC
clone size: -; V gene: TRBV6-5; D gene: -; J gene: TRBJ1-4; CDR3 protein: CASSYSKLPTNEKLFF; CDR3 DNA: TGTGCCAGCAGTTACTCTAAACTACCAACTAATGAAAAACTGTTTTTT
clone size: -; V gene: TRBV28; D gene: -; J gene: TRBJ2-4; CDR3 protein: CASSPEKLGGRNIQYF; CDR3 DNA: TGTGCCAGCAGCCCTGAGAAACTAGGGGGACGCAACATTCAGTACTTC